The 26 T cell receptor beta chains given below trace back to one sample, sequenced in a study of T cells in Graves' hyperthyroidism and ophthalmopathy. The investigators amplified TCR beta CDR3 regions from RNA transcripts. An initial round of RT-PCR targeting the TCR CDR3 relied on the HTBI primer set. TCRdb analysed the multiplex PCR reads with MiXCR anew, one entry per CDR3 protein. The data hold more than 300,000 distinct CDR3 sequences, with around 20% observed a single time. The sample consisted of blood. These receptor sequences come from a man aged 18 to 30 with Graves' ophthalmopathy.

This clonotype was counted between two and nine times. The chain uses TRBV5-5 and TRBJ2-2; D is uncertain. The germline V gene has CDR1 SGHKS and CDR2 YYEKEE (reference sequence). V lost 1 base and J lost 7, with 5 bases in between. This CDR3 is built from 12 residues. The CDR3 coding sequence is TGTGCCAGCAGCTTGTACAACGGGGAGCTGTTTTTT. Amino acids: CASSLYNGELFF.

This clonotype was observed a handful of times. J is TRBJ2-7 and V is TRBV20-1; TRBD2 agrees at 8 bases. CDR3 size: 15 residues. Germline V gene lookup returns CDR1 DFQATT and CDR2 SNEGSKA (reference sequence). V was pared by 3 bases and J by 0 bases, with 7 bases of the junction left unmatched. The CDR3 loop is CSARVPAGASYEQYF. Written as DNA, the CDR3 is TGCAGTGCTAGGGTCCCAGCGGGGGCCTCCTACGAGCAGTACTTC.

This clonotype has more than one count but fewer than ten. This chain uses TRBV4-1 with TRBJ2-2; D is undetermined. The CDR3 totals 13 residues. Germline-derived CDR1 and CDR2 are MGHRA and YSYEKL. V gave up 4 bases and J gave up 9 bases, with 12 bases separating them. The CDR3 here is CASSPPAVWELFF. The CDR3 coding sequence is TGCGCCAGCAGCCCACCGGCAGTATGGGAGCTGTTTTTT.

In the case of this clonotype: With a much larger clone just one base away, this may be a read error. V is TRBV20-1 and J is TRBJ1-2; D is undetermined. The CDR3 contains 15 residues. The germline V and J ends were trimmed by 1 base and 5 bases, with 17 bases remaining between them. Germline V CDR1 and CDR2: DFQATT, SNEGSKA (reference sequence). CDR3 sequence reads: CSARVPLIGLYGYTF. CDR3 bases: TGCAGTGCTAGAGTCCCGCTGATAGGGTTGTATGGCTACACCTTC.

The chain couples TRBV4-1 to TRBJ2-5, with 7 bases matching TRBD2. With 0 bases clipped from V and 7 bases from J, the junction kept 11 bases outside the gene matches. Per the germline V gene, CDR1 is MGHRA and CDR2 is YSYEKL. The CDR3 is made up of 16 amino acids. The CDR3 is CASSQDLGTTSRTQYF. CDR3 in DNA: TGCGCCAGCAGCCAAGACCTGGGGACTACGTCGCGGACCCAGTACTTC.

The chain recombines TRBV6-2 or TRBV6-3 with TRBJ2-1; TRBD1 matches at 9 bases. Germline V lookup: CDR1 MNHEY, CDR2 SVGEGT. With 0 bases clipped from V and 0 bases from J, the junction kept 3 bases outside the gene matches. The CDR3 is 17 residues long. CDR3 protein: CASSYSGTGLSYNEQFF. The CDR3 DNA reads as TGTGCCAGCAGTTACTCCGGGACAGGGCTCTCCTACAATGAGCAGTTCTTC.

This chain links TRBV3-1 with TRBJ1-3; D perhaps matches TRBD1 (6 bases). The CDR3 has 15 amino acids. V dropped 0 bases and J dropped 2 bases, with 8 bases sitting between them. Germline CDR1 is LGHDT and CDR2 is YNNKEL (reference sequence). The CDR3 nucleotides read TGTGCCAGCAGCCAAGATTACAGGGCTGGAAACACCATATATTTT. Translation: CASSQDYRAGNTIYF.

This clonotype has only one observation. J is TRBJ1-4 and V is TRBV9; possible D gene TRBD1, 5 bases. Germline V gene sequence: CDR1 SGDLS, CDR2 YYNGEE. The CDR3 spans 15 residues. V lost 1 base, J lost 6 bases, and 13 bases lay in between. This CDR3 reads CASSVHPGTDEKLFF. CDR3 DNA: TGTGCCAGCAGCGTACACCCAGGGACGGATGAAAAACTGTTTTTT.

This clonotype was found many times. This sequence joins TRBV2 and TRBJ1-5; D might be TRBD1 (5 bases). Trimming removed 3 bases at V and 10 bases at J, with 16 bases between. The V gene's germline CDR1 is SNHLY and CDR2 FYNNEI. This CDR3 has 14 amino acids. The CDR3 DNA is TGTGCCAGCAGTGAGACAGATTCAATCAGCCCCCAGCATTTT. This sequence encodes CASSETDSISPQHF. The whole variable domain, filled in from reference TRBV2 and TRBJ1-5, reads EPEVTQTPSHQVTQMGQEVILRCVPISNHLYFYWYRQILGQKVEFLVSFYNNEISEKSEIFDDQFSVERPDGSNFTLKIRSTKLEDSAMYFCASSETDSISPQHFGDGTRLSIL.

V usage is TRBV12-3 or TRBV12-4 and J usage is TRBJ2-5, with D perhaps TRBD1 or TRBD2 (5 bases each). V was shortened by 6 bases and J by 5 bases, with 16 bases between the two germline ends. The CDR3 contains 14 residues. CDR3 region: CASSPTGLTETQYF. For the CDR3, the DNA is TGTGCCAGCAGCCCCACGGGGCTAACGGAGACCCAGTACTTC.

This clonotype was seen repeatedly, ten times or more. The CDR3 reads CASSSGLAGAFQETQYF. DNA of the CDR3: TGTGCCAGCAGCTCGGGACTAGCGGGGGCCTTCCAAGAGACCCAGTACTTC. This chain connects TRBV13 to TRBJ2-5; 14 bases map to TRBD2. Unmatched junction bases numbered 5, after V lost 4 bases and J lost 1 base. This CDR3 has 17 residues. Germline CDR1 is PRHDT and CDR2 is FYEKMQ (reference sequence).

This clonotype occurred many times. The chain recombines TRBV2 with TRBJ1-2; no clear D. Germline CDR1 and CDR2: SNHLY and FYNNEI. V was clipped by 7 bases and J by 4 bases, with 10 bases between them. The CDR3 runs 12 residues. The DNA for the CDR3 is TGTGCCAGCAACCCAGGCCTCTATGGCTACACCTTC. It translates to CASNPGLYGYTF.

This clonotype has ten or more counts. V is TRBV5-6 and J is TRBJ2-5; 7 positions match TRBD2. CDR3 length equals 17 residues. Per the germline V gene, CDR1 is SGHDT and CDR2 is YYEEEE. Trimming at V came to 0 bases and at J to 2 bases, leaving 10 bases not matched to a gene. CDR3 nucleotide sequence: TGTGCCAGCAGCTTGGCCACTTTAATGGGAGGGCAAGAGACCCAGTACTTC. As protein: CASSLATLMGGQETQYF. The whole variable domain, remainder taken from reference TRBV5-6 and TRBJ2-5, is DAGVTQSPTHLIKTRGQQVTLRCSPKSGHDTVSWYQQALGQGPQFIFQYYEEEERQRGNFPDRFSGHQFPNYSSELNVNALLLGDSALYLCASSLATLMGGQETQYFGPGTRLLVL.

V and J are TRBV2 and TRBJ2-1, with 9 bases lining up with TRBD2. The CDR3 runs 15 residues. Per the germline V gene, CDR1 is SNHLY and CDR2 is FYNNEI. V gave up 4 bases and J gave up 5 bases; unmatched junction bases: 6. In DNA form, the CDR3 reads TGTGCCAGCAGTGTGCAAGGACTAGCGAACAATGAGCAGTTCTTC. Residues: CASSVQGLANNEQFF. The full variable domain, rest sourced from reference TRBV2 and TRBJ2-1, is EPEVTQTPSHQVTQMGQEVILRCVPISNHLYFYWYRQILGQKVEFLVSFYNNEISEKSEIFDDQFSVERPDGSNFTLKIRSTKLEDSAMYFCASSVQGLANNEQFFGPGTRLTVL.

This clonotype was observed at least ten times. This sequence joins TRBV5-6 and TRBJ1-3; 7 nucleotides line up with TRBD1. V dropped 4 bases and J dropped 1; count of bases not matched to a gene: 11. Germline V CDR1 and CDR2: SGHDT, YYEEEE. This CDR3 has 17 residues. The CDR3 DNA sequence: TGTGCCAGCAGCCGATCGGGACAGCAGATTTCTGGAAACACCATATATTTT. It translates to CASSRSGQQISGNTIYF.

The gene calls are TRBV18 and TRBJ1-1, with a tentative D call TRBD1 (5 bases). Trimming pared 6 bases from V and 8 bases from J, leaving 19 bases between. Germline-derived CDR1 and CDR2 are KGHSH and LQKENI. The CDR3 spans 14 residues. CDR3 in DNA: TGTGCCAGCTCTCCGACCGGGGACGGCTACGAAGCTTTCTTT. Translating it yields CASSPTGDGYEAFF.

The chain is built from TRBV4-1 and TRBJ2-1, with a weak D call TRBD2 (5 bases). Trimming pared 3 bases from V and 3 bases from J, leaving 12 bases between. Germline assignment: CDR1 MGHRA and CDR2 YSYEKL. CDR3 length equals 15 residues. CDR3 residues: CASSHVGRNYNEQFF. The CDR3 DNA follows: TGCGCCAGCAGCCATGTGGGGAGAAACTACAATGAGCAGTTCTTC.

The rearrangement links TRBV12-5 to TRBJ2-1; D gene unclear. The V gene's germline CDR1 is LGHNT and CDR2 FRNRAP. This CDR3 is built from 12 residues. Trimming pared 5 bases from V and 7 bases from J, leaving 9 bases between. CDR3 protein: CASGPGLNEQFF. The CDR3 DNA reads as TGTGCTAGTGGTCCCGGCCTAAATGAGCAGTTCTTC.

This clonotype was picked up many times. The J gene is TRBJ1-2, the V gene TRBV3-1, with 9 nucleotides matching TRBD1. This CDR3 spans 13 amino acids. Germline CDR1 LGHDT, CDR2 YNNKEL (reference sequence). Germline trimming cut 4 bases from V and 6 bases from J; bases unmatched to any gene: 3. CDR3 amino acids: CASSPGTGNGYTF. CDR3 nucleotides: TGTGCCAGCAGCCCGGGGACAGGGAATGGCTACACCTTC. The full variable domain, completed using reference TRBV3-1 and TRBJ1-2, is DTAVSQTPKYLVTQMGNDKSIKCEQNLGHDTMYWYKQDSKKFLKIMFSYNNKELIINETVPNRFSPKSPDKAHLNLHINSLELGDSAVYFCASSPGTGNGYTFGSGTRLTVV.

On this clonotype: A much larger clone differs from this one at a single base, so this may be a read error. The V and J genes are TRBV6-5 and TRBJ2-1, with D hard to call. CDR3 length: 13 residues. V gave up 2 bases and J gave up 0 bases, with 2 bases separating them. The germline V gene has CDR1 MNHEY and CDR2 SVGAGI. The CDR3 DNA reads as TGTGCCAGCAGTTACCCCTCCTACAATGAGCAGTTCTTC. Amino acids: CASSYPSYNEQFF.

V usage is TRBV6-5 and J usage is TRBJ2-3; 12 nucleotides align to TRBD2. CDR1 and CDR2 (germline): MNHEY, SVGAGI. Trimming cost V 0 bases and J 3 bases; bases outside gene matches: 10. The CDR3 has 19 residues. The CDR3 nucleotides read TGTGCCAGCAGTTACTCGAGCCTAGCGGGGGGGCCTCGGACAGATACGCAGTATTTT. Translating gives CASSYSSLAGGPRTDTQYF.

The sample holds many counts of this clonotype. The CDR3 DNA sequence: TGTGCCAGCAGAACGGGGCGGTTCTACAATGAGCAGTTCTTC. Amino acids: CASRTGRFYNEQFF. This chain uses TRBV28 with TRBJ2-1, with D perhaps being TRBD1 or TRBD2 (5 bases each). The CDR3 runs to 14 residues. Looked up from germline, CDR1 is MDHEN and CDR2 is SYDVKM. V shed 6 bases and J shed 3 bases, with 12 bases lying between them.

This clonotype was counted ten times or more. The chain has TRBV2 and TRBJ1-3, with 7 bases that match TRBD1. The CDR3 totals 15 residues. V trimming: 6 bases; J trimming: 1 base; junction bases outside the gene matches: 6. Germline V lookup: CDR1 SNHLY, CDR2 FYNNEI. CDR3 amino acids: CASRGTEGSGNTIYF. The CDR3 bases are TGTGCCAGCAGGGGGACAGAGGGATCTGGAAACACCATATATTTT.

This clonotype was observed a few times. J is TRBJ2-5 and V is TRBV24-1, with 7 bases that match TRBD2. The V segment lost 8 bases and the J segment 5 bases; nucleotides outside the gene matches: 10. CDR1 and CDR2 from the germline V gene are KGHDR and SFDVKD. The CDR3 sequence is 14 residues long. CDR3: CATTDGGGTETQYF. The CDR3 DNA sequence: TGTGCCACCACGGACGGCGGGGGTACGGAGACCCAGTACTTC.

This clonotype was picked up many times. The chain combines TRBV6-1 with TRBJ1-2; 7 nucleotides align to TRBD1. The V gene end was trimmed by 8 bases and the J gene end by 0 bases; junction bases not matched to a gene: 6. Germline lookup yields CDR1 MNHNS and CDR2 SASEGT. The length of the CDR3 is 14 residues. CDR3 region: CASEPQGTNYGYTF. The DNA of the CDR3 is TGTGCCAGCGAACCACAGGGGACTAACTATGGCTACACCTTC.

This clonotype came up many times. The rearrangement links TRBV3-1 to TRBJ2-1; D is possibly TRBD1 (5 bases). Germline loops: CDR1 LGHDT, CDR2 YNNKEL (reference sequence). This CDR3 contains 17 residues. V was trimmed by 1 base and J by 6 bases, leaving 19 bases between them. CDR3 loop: CASSQVPAGSLGNEQFF. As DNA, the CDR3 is TGTGCCAGCAGCCAAGTGCCTGCAGGGTCGTTAGGCAATGAGCAGTTCTTC.